The entry that follows covers one T cell receptor (beta chain) sequence. Its antigen is not known. Sequencing used immunoSEQ multiplex PCR; TCRdb keeps in-frame clones, though not all of them. The data show tens of thousands of clones, with around nine tenths seen just once and approximately 0.42% held by the top ten. These data come from a study of STAT3 mutations in large granular lymphocyte leukemia. Findings and caveats of the study: In T-cell large granular lymphocyte leukemia, about half of patients showed multiple immunodominant subclonotypes.

CDR1 SGDLS and CDR2 YYNGEE come from the germline V gene. Between the trimmed V and J ends, which lost 4 bases and 6 bases, there was a span of 14 bases. This CDR3 region has 13 residues. Sequenced sample: PBMCs. The rearrangement joins TRBV9 to TRBJ2-7; a possible D gene is TRBD2 (6 bases). The source is a human donor with T large granular lymphocyte leukemia. Some clones in this sample may be carry-over from other donors' samples. The CDR3 is CASSPLEEGEQYF. CDR3 nucleotides: TGTGCCAGCAGCCCCCTGGAGGAGGGCGAGCAGTACTTC.